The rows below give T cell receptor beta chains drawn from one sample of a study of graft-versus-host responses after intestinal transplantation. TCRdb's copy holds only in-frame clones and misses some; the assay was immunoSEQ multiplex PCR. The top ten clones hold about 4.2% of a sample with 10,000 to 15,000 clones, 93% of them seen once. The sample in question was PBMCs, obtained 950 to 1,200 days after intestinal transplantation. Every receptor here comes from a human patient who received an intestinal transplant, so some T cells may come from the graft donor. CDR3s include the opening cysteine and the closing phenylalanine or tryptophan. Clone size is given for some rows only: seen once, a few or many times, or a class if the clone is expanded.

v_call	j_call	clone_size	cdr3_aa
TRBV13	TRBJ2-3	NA	CASSSQRGHADTQYF
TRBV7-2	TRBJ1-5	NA	CASSLVGGRDQPQHF
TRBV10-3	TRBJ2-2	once	CAIGGTGELFF
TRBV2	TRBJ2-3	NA	CASSEWGGITDTQYF
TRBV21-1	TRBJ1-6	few	CASSKRVGSYNSPLHF
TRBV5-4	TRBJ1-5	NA	CASSLSPGPNQPQHF
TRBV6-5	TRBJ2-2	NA	CASSYDRGAGELFF
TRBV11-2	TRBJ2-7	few	CASSAYPQGYEQYF
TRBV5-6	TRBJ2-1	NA	CASSHPSGGAHNEQFF
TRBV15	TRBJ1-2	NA	CATSRERDRGGLNYGYTF
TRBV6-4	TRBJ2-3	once	CASSDGTGGADTQYF
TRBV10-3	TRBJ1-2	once	CAISELPGNGYTF
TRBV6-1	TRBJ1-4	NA	CASSAVPRGIEKLFF
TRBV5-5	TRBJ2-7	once	CASSLVGGEQYF
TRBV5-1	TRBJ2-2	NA	CASSPGRPRSGVPNTGELFF
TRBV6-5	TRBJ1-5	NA	CASSPIGGNQPQHF
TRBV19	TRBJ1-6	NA	CASSRPGDSPLHF
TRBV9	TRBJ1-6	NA	CASSPNLLNSPLHF
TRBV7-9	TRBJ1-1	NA	CASSLGDLNTEAFF
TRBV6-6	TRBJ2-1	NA	CASRGGPIDEQFF
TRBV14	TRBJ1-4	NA	CASSQRTGGSVNEKLFF
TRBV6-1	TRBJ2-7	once	CASRSGTDLGEQYF
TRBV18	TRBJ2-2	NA	CASSPFSGPSYTGELFF
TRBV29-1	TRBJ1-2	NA	CSVQAWGYGYTF
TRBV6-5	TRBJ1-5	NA	CASSYGGGREQPQHF
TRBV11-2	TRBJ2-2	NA	CASSLLGDGELFF
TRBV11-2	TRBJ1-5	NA	CASSLEESQPQHF
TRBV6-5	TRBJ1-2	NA	CASSDEGFVIGYTF
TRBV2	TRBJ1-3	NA	CASRRQGFRSQSTIYF
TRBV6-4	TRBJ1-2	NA	CASRRGTGINYGYTF
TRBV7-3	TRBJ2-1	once	CASSLPVGQYNEQFF
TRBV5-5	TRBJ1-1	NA	CASSLDAGWTEAFF
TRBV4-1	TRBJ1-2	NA	CASSQGPGTALYYTF
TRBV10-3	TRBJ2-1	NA	CATGTGVGDNNEQFF
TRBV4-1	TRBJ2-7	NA	CASSQDSYSSAYEQYF
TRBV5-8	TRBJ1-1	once	CASSKTGSLNTEAFF
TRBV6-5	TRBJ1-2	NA	CASGSGGAYGYTF
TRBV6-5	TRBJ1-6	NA	CASSRDESNSPLHF
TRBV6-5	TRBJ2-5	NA	CASSYGETQYF
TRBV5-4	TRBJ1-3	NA	CASSSAGTGELSGNTIYF
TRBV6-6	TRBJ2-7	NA	CASQYRFSYEQYF
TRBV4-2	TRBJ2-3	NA	CASSQGGFGSDTQYF
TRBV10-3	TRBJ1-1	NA	CAIISGQGNTEAFF
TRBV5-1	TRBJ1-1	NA	CASSLAGAALTNTEAFF
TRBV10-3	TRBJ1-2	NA	CAISDNPGTGYYGYTF